This is a list of T cell receptor beta chains from one sample in a study of blood T cell repertoires in COVID-19. Profiled with immunoSEQ multiplex PCR; TCRdb holds only in-frame clones, not every one. The sample yields 150,000 to 200,000 clones, around 87% seen once. The material sequenced was peripheral blood. The receptors here all came from a woman aged 18-29 years who had recovered from COVID-19. Each CDR3 is given with its conserved first and last residue. A D gene is named only where the DNA matches it firmly. Where a row states a size, it is once, few, many or the class of an expanded clone; other rows omit it.

TRBJ1-6	TRBV6-5	TRBD1	-	TGTGCCAGCAGTTACGGGGACAGAAGTTCACCCCTCCACTTT	CASSYGDRSSPLHF
TRBJ1-3	TRBV6-5	TRBD1	few	TGTGCCAGCAGCAAGGGGGCGTACGGAAACACCATATATTTT	CASSKGAYGNTIYF
TRBJ2-3	TRBV5-1	-	-	TGCGCCAGCAGCTTGGGCGGCAGGGTGGACACAGATACGCAGTATTTT	CASSLGGRVDTDTQYF
TRBJ1-1	TRBV18	TRBD1	-	TGTGCCACGGGGGCAGGGGGCTTGAAAAACACTGAAGCTTTCTTT	CATGAGGLKNTEAFF
TRBJ2-7	TRBV3-1/TRBV3-2	TRBD1	-	TGTGCCAGCAGCTCCCGGGACAGGGATACCTACGAGCAGTACTTC	CASSSRDRDTYEQYF
TRBJ1-6	TRBV7-9	-	-	TGTGCCATTGGGGTCGGCAGGGTCAATTCACCCCTCCACTTT	CAIGVGRVNSPLHF
TRBJ2-1	TRBV27	TRBD2	-	TGTGCCATCCGGGCTAGCGGCCACAATGAGCAGTTCTTC	CAIRASGHNEQFF
TRBJ1-5	TRBV4-1	-	-	TGCGCCAGCAGCCAAGATCTAGGGGCCAGGGATCAGCCCCAGCATTTT	CASSQDLGARDQPQHF
TRBJ1-1	TRBV6-5	TRBD1	-	TGTGCCAGCAGTTATGGACAGGTGAACACTGAAGCTTTCTTT	CASSYGQVNTEAFF
TRBJ2-1	TRBV1	-	-	TGCACCAGCAGCCAAGAAAAAACTAGCGGGGAGAGCTCCTACAATGAGCAGTTCTTC	CTSSQEKTSGESSYNEQFF
TRBJ1-2	TRBV27	TRBD1	-	TGTGCCAGCAGTCTGGGGACAGGGTATGGCTACACCTTC	CASSLGTGYGYTF
TRBJ1-2	TRBV7-9	-	-	TGTGCCAGCAGTTTTTGGGATCACAGGGTTAACTATGGCTACACCTTC	CASSFWDHRVNYGYTF
TRBJ1-5	TRBV7-2	-	-	TGTGCCAGCAGCTTAGGAGAAGGGGCAATTATCAATCAGCCCCAGCATTTT	CASSLGEGAIINQPQHF
TRBJ2-3	TRBV7-6	TRBD2	-	TGTGCCAGCAGCTCCCGACTAGCGGGACTCACAGATACGCAGTATTTT	CASSSRLAGLTDTQYF
TRBJ2-1	TRBV9	-	once	TGTGCCAGCAGCGTAGGTGGAGGGTTTAGCAATGAGCAGTTCTTC	CASSVGGGFSNEQFF